This T cell receptor (beta chain) was profiled in a study of T cell changes during pregnancy in multiple sclerosis. Generated by immunoSEQ multiplex PCR, the TCRdb table keeps only in-frame clones and is missing some. The sample lists fewer than 30,000 clones; just over 90% were seen once. V dropped 6 bases and J dropped 2; count of bases not matched to a gene: 8. The V gene's germline CDR1 is MDHEN and CDR2 SYDVKM. The CDR3 is made up of 15 amino acids. This material consisted of CD4+ T cells from peripheral blood mononuclear cells, taken in the first trimester of pregnancy. This TCR derives from a female donor with multiple sclerosis, enrolled in a pregnancy study. This chain links TRBV28 with TRBJ1-1, with 8 bases fitting TRBD1. CDR3 bases: TGTGCCAGCAGCCCCTCCGACAGGGGAAACACTGAAGCTTTCTTT. It translates to CASSPSDRGNTEAFF.